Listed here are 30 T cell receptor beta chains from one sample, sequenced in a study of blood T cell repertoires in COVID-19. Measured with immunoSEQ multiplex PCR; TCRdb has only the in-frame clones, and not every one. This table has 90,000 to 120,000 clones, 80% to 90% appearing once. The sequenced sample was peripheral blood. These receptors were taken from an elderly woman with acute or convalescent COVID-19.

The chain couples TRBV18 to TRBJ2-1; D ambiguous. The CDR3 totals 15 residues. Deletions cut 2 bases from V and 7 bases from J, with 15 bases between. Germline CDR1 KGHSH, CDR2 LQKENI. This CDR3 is CASSPLATAGNEQFF. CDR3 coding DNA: TGTGCCAGCTCACCATTGGCTACAGCTGGGAATGAGCAGTTCTTC.

The CDR3 region is CASSIIQGPHLQPNYGYTF. The DNA of the CDR3 is TGTGCCAGCAGCATCATCCAGGGGCCCCATCTTCAACCTAACTATGGCTACACCTTC. The chain employs TRBV21-1 and TRBJ1-2; the table names TRBD1, a call not compared with the DNA. TRBV21-1 is a pseudogene segment. The CDR3 contains 19 residues.

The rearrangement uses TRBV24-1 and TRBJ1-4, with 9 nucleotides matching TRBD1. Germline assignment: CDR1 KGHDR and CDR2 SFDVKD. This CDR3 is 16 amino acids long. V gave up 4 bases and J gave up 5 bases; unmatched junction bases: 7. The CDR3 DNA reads TGTGCCACCAGTGAGGCGGGACAGGGCCCCAATGAAAAACTGTTTTTT. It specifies CATSEAGQGPNEKLFF.

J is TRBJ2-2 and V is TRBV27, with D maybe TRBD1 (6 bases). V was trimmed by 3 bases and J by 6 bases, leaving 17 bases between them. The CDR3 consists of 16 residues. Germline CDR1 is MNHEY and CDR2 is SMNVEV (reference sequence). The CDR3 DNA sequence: TGTGCCAGCAGTTTCCAAAACAGGGCATTCGCCGGGGAGCTGTTTTTT. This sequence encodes CASSFQNRAFAGELFF.

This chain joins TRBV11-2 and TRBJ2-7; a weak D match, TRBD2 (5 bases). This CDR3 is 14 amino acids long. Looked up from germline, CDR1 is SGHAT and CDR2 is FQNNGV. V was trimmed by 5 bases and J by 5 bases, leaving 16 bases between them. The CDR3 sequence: CASSPGRERDEQYF. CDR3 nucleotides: TGTGCCAGCAGCCCCGGACGGGAACGGGACGAGCAGTACTTC. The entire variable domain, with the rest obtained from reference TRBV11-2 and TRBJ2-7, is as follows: EAGVAQSPRYKIIEKRQSVAFWCNPISGHATLYWYQQILGQGPKLLIQFQNNGVVDDSQLPKDRFSAERLKGVDSTLKIQPAKLEDSAVYLCASSPGRERDEQYFGPGTRLTVT.

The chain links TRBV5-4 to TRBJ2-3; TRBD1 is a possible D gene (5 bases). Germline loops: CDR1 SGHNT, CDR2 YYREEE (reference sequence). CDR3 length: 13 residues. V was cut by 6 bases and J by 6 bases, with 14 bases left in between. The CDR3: CASKSQGLDTQYF. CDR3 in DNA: TGTGCCAGCAAATCGCAGGGTTTGGATACGCAGTATTTT.

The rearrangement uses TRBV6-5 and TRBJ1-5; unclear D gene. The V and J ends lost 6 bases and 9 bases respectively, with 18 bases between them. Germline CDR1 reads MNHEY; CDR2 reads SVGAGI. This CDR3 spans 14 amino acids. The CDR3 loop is CASRLDPGGGPQHF. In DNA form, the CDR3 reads TGTGCCAGCAGACTGGACCCTGGAGGAGGGCCCCAGCATTTT.

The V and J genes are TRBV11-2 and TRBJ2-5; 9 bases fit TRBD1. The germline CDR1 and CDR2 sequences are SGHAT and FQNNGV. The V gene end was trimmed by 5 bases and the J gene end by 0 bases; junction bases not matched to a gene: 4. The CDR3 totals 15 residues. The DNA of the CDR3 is TGTGCCAGCAGCCCCGGACAGGGGTACCAAGAGACCCAGTACTTC. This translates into CASSPGQGYQETQYF.

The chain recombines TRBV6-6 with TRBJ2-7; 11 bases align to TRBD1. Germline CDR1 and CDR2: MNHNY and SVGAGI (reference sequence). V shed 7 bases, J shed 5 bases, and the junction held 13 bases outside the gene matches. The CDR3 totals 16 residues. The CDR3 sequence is CASKQVAGQGGDEQYF. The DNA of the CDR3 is TGTGCCAGCAAACAAGTGGCGGGACAGGGGGGAGACGAGCAGTACTTC.

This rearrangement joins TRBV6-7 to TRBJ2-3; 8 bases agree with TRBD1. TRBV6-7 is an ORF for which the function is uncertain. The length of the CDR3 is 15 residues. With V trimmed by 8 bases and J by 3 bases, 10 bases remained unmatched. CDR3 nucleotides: TGTGCCAGCCTACCCCTGGACAGGGCGACAGATACGCAGTATTTT. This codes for CASLPLDRATDTQYF.

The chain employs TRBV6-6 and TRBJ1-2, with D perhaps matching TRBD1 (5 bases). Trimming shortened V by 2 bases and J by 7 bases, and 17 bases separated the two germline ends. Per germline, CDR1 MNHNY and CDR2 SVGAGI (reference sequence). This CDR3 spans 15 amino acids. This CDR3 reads CASSYPGPGDTGYTF. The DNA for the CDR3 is TGTGCCAGCAGTTACCCCGGGCCGGGGGATACTGGCTACACCTTC.

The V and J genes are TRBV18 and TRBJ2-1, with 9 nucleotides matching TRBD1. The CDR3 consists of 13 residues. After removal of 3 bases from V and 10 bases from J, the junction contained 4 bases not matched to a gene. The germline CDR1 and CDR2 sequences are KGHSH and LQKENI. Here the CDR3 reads CASSPLTGGEQFF. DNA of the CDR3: TGTGCCAGCTCACCTCTCACAGGGGGCGAGCAGTTCTTC.

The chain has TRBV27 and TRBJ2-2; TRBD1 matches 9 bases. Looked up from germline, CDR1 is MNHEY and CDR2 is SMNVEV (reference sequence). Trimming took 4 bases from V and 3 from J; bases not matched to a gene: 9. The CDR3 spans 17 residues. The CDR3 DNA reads TGTGCCAGCAGTTATACAGGGGGCTCTCGTTACACCGGGGAGCTGTTTTTT. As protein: CASSYTGGSRYTGELFF.

The CDR3 reads CASSLGPPGNTGELFF. CDR3 DNA: TGCGCCAGCAGCTTGGGACCCCCGGGGAACACCGGGGAGCTGTTTTTT. This sequence joins TRBV5-1 and TRBJ2-2; D unresolved. Trimming left V 0 bases short and J 1 base short, with 10 bases between. This CDR3 region has 16 residues. The germline V gene encodes CDR1 SGHRS and CDR2 YFSETQ.

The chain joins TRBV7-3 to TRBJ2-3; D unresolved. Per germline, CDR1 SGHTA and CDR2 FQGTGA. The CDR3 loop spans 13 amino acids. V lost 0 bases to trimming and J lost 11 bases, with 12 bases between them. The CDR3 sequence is CASSLTTHGLQYF. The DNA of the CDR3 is TGTGCCAGCAGCTTAACCACCCACGGGTTGCAGTATTTT.

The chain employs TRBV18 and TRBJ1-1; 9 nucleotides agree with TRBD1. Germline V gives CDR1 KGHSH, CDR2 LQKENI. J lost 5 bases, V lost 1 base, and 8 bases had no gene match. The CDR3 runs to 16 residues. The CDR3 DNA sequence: TGTGCCAGCTCACCACAATCGGACAGGGGTGGGACTGAAGCTTTCTTT. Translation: CASSPQSDRGGTEAFF.

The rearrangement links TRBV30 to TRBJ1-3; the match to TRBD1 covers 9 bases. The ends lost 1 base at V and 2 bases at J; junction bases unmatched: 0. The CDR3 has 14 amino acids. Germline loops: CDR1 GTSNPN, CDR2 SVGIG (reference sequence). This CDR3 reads CAWSGTGAGNTIYF. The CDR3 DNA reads TGTGCCTGGAGTGGGACAGGGGCTGGAAACACCATATATTTT.

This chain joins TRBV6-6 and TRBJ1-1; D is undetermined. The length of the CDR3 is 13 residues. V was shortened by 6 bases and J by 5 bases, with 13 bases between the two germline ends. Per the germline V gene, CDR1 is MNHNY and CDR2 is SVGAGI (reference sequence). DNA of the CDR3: TGTGCCAGCAGCCCGGAGGCCCCGACTGAAGCTTTCTTT. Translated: CASSPEAPTEAFF.

CDR3 region: CASSPGQGYSPLHF. CDR3 nucleotide sequence: TGTGCCAGCAGTCCGGGACAGGGATACTCACCCCTCCACTTT. The chain has TRBV28 and TRBJ1-6; TRBD1 matches at 9 bases. This CDR3 spans 14 amino acids. After removal of 5 bases from V and 10 bases from J, the junction contained 6 bases not matched to a gene. Germline CDR1 and CDR2: MDHEN and SYDVKM.

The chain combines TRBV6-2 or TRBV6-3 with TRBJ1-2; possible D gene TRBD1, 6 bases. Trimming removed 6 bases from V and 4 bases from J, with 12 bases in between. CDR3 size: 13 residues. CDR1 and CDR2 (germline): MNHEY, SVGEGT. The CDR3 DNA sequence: TGTGCCAGCAGCCTACAGACAGGCTATGGCTACACCTTC. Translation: CASSLQTGYGYTF.

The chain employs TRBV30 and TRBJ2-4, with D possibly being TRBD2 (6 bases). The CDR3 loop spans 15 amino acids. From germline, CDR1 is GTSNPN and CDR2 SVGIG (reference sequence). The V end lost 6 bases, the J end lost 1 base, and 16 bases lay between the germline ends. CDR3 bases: TGTGCCTGTCGGGGACTTCGAGGGGCCAAAAACATTCAGTACTTC. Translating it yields CACRGLRGAKNIQYF.

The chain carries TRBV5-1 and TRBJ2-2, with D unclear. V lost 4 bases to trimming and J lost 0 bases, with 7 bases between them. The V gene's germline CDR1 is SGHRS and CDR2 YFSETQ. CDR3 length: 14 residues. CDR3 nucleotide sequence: TGCGCCAGCAGCCCCAGAACGAACACCGGGGAGCTGTTTTTT. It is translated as CASSPRTNTGELFF. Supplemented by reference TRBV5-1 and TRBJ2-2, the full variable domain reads KAGVTQTPRYLIKTRGQQVTLSCSPISGHRSVSWYQQTPGQGLQFLFEYFSETQRNKGNFPGRFSGRQFSNSRSEMNVSTLELGDSALYLCASSPRTNTGELFFGEGSRLTVL.

CDR3 sequence (DNA): TGCGCCAGCAGCTCCTCGACAGGGAGCTATGGCTACACCTTC. Its translation is CASSSSTGSYGYTF. The chain carries TRBV5-1 and TRBJ1-2, with 7 bases that match TRBD1. Germline-derived CDR1 and CDR2 are SGHRS and YFSETQ. CDR3 length: 14 residues. With 3 bases clipped from V and 4 bases from J, the junction kept 6 bases outside the gene matches.

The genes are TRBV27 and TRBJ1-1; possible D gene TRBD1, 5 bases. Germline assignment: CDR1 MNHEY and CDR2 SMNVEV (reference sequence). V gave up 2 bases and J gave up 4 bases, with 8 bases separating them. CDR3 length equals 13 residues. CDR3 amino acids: CASSLTGGTEAFF. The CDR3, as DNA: TGTGCCAGCAGTTTAACGGGGGGCACTGAAGCTTTCTTT.

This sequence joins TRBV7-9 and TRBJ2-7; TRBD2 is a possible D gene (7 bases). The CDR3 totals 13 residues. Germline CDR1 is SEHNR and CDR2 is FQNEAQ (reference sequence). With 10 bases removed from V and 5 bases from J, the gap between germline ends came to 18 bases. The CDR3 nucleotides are TGTGCCATATCTGCGGGGGCTAAGGACGAGCAGTACTTC. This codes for CAISAGAKDEQYF.

CDR3 in DNA: TGTGCCTGGAGTCCGACCGGGACAGGGGCCTATGGCTACACCTTC. Protein: CAWSPTGTGAYGYTF. The gene calls are TRBV30 and TRBJ1-2; 10 nucleotides match TRBD1. The CDR3 is 15 amino acids. Losses at the gene ends were 2 bases for V and 4 bases for J; bases not matched to a gene: 7. Germline V gene sequence: CDR1 GTSNPN, CDR2 SVGIG (reference sequence).

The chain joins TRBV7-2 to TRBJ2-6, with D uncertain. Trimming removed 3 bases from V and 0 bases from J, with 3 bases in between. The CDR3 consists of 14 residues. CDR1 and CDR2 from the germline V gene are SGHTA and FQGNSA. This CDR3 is CASSLSSGANVLTF. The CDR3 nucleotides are TGTGCCAGCAGCTTGAGCTCTGGGGCCAACGTCCTGACTTTC.

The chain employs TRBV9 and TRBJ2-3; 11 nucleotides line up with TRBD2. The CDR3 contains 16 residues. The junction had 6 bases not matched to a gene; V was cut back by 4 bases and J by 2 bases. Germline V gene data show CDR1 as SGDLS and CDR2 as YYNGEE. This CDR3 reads CASSFSGGGLTDTQYF. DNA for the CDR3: TGTGCCAGCAGCTTTAGCGGGGGGGGCCTCACAGATACGCAGTATTTT.

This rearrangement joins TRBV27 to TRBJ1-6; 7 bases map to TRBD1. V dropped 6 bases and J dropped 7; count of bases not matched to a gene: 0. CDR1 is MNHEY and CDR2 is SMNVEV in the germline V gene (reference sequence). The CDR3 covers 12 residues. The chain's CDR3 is CASRQGNSPLHF. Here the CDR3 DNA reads TGTGCCAGCAGACAGGGGAATTCACCCCTCCACTTT.

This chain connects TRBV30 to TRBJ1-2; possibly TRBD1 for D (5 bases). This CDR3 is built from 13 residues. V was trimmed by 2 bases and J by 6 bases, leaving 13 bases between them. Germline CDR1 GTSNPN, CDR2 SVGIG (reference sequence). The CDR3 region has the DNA TGTGCCTGGAGTATGGGGCGGGGGGATGGCTACACCTTC. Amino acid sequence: CAWSMGRGDGYTF.